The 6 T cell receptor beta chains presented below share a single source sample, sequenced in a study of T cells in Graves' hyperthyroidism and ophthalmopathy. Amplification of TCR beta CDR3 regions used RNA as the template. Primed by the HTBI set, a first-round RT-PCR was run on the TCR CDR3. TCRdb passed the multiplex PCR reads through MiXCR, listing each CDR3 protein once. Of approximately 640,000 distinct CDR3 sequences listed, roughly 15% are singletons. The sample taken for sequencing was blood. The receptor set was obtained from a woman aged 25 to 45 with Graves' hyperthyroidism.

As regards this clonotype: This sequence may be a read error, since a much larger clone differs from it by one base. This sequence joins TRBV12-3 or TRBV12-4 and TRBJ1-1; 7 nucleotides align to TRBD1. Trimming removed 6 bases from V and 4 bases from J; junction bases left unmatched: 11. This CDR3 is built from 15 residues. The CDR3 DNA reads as TGTGCCAGCAGCCCACAGATGACAGGGATCACTGAAGCTTTCTTT. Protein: CASSPQMTGITEAFF.

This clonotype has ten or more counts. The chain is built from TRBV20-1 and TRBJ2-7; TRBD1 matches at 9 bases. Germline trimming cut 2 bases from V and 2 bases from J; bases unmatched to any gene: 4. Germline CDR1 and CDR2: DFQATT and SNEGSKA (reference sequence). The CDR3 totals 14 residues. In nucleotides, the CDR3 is TGCAGTGCTAGACATGGACAGGGGACCTACGAGCAGTACTTC. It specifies CSARHGQGTYEQYF.

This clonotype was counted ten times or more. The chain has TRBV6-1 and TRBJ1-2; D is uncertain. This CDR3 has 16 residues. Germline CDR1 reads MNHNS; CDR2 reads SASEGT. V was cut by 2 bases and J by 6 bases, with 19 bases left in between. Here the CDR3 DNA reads TGTGCCAGCAGTGAATTTGCGGGCAGCTCCTACGATGGCTACACCTTC. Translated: CASSEFAGSSYDGYTF.

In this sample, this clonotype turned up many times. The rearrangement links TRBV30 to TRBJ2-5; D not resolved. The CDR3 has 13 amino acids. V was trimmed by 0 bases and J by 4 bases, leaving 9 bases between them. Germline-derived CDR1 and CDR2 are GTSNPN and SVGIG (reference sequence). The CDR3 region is CAWSVSNGETQYF. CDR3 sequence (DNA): TGTGCCTGGAGTGTCTCAAACGGAGAGACCCAGTACTTC. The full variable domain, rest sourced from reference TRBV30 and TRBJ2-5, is SQTIHQWPATLVQPVGSPLSLECTVEGTSNPNLYWYRQAAGRGLQLLFYSVGIGQISSEVPQNLSASRPQDRQFILSSKKLLLSDSGFYLCAWSVSNGETQYFGPGTRLLVL.

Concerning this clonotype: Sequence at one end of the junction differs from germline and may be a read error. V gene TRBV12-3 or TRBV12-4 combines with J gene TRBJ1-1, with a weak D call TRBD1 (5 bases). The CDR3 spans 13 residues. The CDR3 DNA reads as TGTCCCAGCACCCCAGGCGGGGCCCCTGAAGCTTTCTTT. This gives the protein CPSTPGGAPEAFF.

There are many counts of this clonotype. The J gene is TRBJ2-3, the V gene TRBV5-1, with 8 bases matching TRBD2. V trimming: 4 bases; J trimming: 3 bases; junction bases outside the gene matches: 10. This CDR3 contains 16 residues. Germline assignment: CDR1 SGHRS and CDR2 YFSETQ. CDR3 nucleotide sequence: TGCGCCAGCAGCGCGGAAGCGGGAGCCTCGACAGATACGCAGTATTTT. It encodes CASSAEAGASTDTQYF.